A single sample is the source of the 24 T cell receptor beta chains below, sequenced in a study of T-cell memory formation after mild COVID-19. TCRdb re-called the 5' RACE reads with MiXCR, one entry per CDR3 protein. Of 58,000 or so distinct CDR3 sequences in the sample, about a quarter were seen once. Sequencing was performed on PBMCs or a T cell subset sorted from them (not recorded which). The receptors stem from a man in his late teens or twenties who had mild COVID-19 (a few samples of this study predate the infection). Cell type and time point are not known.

Here the CDR3 DNA reads TGCGCCAGCAGCCAAGTGATCAGGGGGACCTACGAGCAGTACTTC. Translating gives CASSQVIRGTYEQYF. The chain employs TRBV4-1 and TRBJ2-7, with 7 positions matching TRBD1. Germline CDR1 reads MGHRA; CDR2 reads YSYEKL. This CDR3 comprises 15 residues. The junction had 5 bases not matched to a gene; V was cut back by 1 base and J by 2 bases.

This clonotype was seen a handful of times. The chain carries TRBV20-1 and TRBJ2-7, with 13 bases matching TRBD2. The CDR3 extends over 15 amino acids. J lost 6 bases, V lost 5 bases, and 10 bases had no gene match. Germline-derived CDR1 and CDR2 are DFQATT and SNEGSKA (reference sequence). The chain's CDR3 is CSAPCTSGGDTEQYV. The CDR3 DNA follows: TGCAGTGCTCCATGCACTAGCGGGGGGGATACCGAGCAGTACGTC.

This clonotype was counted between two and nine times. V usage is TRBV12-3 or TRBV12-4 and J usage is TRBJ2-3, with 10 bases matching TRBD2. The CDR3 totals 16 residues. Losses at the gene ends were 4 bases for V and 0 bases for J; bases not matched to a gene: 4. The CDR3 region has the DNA TGTGCCAGCAGTTCAATAGCGGGGGGAAGCACAGATACGCAGTATTTT. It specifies CASSSIAGGSTDTQYF.

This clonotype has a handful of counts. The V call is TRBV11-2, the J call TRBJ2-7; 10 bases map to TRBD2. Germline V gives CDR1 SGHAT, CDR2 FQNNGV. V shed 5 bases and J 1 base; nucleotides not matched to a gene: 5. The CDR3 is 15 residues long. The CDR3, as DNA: TGTGCCAGCAGCCTCGGACTAGCGGAGTCCTACGAGCAGTACTTC. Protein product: CASSLGLAESYEQYF.

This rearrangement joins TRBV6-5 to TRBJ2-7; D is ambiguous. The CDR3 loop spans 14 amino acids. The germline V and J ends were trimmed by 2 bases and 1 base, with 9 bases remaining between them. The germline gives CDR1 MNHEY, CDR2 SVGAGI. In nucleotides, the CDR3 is TGTGCCAGCAGTTACGGTGGCAGGTCCTACGAGCAGTACTTC. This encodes CASSYGGRSYEQYF.

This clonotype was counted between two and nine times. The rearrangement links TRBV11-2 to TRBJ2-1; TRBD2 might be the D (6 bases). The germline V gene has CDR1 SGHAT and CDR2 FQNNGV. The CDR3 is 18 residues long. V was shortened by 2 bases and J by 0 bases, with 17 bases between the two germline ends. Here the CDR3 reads CASSLSSRDGSSYNEQFF. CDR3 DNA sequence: TGTGCCAGCAGCTTATCTTCCCGGGACGGGAGCTCCTACAATGAGCAGTTCTTC.

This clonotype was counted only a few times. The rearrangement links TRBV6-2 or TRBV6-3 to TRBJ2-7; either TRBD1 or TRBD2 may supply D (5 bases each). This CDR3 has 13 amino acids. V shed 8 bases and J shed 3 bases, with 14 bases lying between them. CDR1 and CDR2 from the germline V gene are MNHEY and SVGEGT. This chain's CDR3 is CASGRDVGYEQYF. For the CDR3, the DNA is TGTGCCAGCGGACGGGACGTCGGCTACGAGCAGTACTTC.

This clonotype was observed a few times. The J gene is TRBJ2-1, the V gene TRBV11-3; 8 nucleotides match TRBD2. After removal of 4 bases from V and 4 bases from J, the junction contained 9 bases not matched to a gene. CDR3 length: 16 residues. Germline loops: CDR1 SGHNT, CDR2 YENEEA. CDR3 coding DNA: TGTGCCAGCAGCTCCCCGACTAGCGCCGGGTACAATGAGCAGTTCTTC. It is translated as CASSSPTSAGYNEQFF.

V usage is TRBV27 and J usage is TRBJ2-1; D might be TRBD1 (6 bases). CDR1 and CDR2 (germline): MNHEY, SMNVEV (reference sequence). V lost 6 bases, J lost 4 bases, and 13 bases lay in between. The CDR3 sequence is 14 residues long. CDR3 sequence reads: CASRGGGVYNEQFF. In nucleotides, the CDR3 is TGTGCCAGCAGAGGTGGGGGCGTGTACAATGAGCAGTTCTTC.

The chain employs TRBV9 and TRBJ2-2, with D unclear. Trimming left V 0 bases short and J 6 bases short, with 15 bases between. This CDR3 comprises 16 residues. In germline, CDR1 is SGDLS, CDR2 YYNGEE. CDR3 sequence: CASSVGVVSFAGELFF. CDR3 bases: TGTGCCAGCAGCGTAGGGGTCGTTTCTTTCGCCGGGGAGCTGTTTTTT. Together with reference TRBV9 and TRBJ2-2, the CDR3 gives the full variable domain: DSGVTQTPKHLITATGQRVTLRCSPRSGDLSVYWYQQSLDQGLQFLIQYYNGEERAKGNILERFSAQQFPDLHSELNLSSLELGDSALYFCASSVGVVSFAGELFFGEGSRLTVL.

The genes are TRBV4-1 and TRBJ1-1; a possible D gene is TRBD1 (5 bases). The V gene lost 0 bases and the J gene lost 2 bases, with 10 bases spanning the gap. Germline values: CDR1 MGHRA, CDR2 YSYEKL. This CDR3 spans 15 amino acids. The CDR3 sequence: CASSQDVGDNTEAFF. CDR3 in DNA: TGCGCCAGCAGCCAAGACGTAGGGGACAACACTGAAGCTTTCTTT.

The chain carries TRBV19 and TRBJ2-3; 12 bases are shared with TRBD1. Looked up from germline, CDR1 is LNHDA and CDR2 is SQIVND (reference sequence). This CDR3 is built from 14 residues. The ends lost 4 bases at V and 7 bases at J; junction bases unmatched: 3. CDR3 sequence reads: CASSRGQGANTQYF. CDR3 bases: TGTGCCAGTAGTAGGGGACAGGGGGCGAATACGCAGTATTTT.

This chain's CDR3 is CASKGATGELFF. The CDR3 DNA sequence: TGTGCCAGCAAGGGGGCGACCGGGGAGCTGTTTTTT. This chain connects TRBV11-3 to TRBJ2-2; 7 positions agree with TRBD1. With V trimmed by 7 bases and J by 5 bases, 1 base remained unmatched. The CDR3 sequence is 12 residues long. Germline-derived CDR1 and CDR2 are SGHNT and YENEEA.

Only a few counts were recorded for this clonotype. The CDR3 reads CASSQDLGQYEQYV. CDR3 nucleotides: TGCGCCAGCAGCCAAGATCTGGGACAGTACGAGCAGTACGTC. V gene TRBV4-1 combines with J gene TRBJ2-7; 7 bases align to TRBD1. Germline CDR1 reads MGHRA; CDR2 reads YSYEKL. Trimming took 0 bases from V and 4 from J; bases not matched to a gene: 3. CDR3 length equals 14 residues.

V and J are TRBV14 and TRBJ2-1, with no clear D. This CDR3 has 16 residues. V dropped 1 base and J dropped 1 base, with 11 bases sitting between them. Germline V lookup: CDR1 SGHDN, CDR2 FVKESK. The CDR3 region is CASSQVYRVSYNEQFF. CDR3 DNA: TGTGCCAGCAGCCAAGTTTATAGGGTTTCCTACAATGAGCAGTTCTTC.

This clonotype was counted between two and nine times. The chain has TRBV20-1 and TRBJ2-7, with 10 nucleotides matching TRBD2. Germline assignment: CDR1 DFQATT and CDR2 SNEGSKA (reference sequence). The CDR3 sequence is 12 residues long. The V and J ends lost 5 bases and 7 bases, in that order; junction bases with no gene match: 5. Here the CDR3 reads CSAAAGLAEQYF. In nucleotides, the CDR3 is TGCAGTGCTGCAGCGGGACTAGCGGAGCAGTACTTC.

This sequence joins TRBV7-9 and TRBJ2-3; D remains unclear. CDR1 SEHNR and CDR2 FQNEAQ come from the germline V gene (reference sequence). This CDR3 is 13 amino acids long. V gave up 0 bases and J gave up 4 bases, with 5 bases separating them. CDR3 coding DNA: TGTGCCAGCAGCTTAGCTTCCCCAGATACGCAGTATTTT. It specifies CASSLASPDTQYF.

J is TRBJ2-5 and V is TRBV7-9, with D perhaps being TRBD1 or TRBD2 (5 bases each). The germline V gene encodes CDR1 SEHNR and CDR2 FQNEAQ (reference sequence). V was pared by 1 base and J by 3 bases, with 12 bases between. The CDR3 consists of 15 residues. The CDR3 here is CASSLVVGPEETQYF. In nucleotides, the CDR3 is TGTGCCAGCAGCTTAGTCGTGGGACCCGAAGAGACCCAGTACTTC.

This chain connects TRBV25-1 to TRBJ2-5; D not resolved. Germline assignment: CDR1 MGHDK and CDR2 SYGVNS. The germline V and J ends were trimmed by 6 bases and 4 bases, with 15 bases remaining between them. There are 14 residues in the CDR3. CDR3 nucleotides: TGTGCCAGCAGCGATGTTGAGGACGGAGAGACCCAGTACTTC. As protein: CASSDVEDGETQYF.

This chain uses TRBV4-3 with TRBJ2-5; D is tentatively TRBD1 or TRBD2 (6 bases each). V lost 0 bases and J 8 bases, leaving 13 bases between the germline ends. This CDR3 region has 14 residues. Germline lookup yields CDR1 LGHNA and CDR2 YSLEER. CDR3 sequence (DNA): TGCGCCAGCAGCCAAGAAACCCTCGGGGGCACCCAGTACTTC. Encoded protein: CASSQETLGGTQYF.

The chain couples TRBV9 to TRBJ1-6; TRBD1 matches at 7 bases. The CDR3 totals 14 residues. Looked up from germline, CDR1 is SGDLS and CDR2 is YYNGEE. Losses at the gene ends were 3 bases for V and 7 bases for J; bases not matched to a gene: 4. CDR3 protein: CASSGAGGNSPLHF. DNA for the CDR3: TGTGCCAGCAGCGGGGCAGGGGGGAATTCACCCCTCCACTTT.

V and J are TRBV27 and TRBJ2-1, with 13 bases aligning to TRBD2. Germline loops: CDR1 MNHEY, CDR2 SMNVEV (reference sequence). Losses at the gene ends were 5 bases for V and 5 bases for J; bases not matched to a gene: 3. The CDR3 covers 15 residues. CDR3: CASSLGLAGDNEQFF. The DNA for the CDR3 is TGTGCCAGCAGTCTCGGACTAGCGGGGGACAATGAGCAGTTCTTC.

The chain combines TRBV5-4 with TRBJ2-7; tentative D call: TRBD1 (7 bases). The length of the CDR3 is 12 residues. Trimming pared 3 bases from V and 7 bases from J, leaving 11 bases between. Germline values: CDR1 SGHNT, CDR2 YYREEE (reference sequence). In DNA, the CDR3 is TGTGCCAGCAGCTCGACAGGGAGGGAGCAGTACTTC. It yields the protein CASSSTGREQYF. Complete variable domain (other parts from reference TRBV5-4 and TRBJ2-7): ETGVTQSPTHLIKTRGQQVTLRCSSQSGHNTVSWYQQALGQGPQFIFQYYREEENGRGNFPPRFSGLQFPNYSSELNVNALELDDSALYLCASSSTGREQYFGPGTRLTVT.

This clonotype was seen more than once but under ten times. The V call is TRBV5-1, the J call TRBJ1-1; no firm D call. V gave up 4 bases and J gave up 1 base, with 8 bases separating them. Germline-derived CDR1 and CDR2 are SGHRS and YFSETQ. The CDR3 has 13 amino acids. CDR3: CASSRGENTEAFF. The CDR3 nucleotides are TGCGCCAGCAGCCGTGGGGAGAACACTGAAGCTTTCTTT.